Given below is one T cell receptor beta chain in context. As yet, its antigen is unknown. V was shortened by 5 bases and J by 1 base, with 7 bases between the two germline ends. CDR3 length: 12 residues. Germline values: CDR1 GTSNPN, CDR2 SVGIG (reference sequence). The record originates from a study of cytomegalovirus exposure and HLA in healthy donors. Study-wide points: For TCR beta chains, V- and J-gene trimming was later linked to a missense DCLRE1C variant. In vitro checks showed that a few CMV-associated chains really do target CMV antigens.

Use of 60 Vbeta and 13 Jbeta primers characterized the PCR. Authors' data handling: Per a later analysis, the number of unique TCR beta chains was around 79 million, of which 10 million to 11 million were shared. The data were produced by immunoSEQ multiplex PCR, yet TCRdb's version contains in-frame clones alone and is incomplete. D and trimming come from the DNA, and the V and J calls and clone size come from that table. The top ten clones hold 3.5% to 4% of a sample with approximately 190,000 clones, approximately 84% of them seen once. This clonotype originated in a man aged 50-60 years in good health and CMV-seronegative. The chain links TRBV30 to TRBJ2-3, with D hard to call. Material for sequencing was PBMCs. CDR3 in DNA: TGTGCCTGGTCTTTCGGCACAGATACGCAGTATTTT. Its translation: CAWSFGTDTQYF.